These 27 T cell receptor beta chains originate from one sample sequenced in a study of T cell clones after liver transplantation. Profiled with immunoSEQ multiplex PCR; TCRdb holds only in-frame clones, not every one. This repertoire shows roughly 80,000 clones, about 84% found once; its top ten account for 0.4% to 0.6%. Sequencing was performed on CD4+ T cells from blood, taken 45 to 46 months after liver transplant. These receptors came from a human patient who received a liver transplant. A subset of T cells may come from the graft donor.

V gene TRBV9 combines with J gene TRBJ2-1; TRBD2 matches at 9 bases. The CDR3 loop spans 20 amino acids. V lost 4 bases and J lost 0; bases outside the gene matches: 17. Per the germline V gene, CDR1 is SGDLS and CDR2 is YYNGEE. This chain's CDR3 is CASSPRETGLAHSSYNEQFF. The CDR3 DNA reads TGTGCCAGCAGCCCTCGGGAGACGGGACTAGCTCATAGCTCCTACAATGAGCAGTTCTTC.

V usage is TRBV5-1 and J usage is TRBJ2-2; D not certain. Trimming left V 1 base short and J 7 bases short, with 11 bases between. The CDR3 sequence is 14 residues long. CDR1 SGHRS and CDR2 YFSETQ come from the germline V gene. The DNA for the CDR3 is TGCGCCAGCAGCTTGACGCGGACCCTCGGGGAGCTGTTTTTT. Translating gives CASSLTRTLGELFF.

The CDR3 region is CASSLHGRVIVETQYF. CDR3 coding DNA: TGTGCCAGCAGCTTACACGGAAGGGTCATAGTGGAGACCCAGTACTTC. The rearrangement uses TRBV7-8 and TRBJ2-5; D unresolved. This CDR3 region has 16 residues. The V gene lost 2 bases and the J gene lost 5 bases, with 18 bases spanning the gap. Per the germline V gene, CDR1 is SGHVS and CDR2 is FQNEAQ.

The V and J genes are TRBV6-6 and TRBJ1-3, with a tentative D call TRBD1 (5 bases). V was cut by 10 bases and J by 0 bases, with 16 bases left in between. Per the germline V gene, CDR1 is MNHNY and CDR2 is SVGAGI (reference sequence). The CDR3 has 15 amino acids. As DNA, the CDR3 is TGTGCCACCTCCTACGGGGGAAGCTCTGGAAACACCATATATTTT. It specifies CATSYGGSSGNTIYF.

CDR3 coding DNA: TGTGCCAGCAGTGACTTGGACAGGGGCACAGATACGCAGTATTTT. Its translation is CASSDLDRGTDTQYF. V gene TRBV25-1 combines with J gene TRBJ2-3, with TRBD1 matching over 8 bases. Germline trimming cut 3 bases from V and 1 base from J; bases unmatched to any gene: 3. The length of the CDR3 is 15 residues. The germline gives CDR1 MGHDK, CDR2 SYGVNS.

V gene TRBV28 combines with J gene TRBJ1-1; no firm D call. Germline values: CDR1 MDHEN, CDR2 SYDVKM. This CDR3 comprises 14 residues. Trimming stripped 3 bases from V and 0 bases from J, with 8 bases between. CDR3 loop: CASSFVEMNTEAFF. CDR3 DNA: TGTGCCAGCAGTTTTGTGGAGATGAACACTGAAGCTTTCTTT.

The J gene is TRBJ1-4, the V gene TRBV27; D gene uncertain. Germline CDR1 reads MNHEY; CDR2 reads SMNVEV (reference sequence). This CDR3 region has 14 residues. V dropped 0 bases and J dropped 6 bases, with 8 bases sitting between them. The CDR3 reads CASSLSGYDEKLFF. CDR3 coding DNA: TGTGCCAGCAGTTTATCTGGCTATGATGAAAAACTGTTTTTT.

CDR3 DNA: TGCGCCAGCAGCCAAGTTCCTGCGACGGGAGAGCAGTTCTTC. Protein sequence: CASSQVPATGEQFF. The rearrangement joins TRBV4-3 to TRBJ2-1; a possible D gene is TRBD2 (5 bases). The CDR3 covers 14 residues. V lost 1 base and J 10 bases, leaving 14 bases between the germline ends. Germline CDR1 is LGHNA and CDR2 is YSLEER.

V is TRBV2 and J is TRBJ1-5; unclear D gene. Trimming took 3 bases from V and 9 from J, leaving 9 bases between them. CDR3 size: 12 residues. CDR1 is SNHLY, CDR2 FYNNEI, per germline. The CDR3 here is CASSEGNGPQHF. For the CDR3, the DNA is TGTGCCAGCAGTGAGGGTAATGGGCCCCAGCATTTT.

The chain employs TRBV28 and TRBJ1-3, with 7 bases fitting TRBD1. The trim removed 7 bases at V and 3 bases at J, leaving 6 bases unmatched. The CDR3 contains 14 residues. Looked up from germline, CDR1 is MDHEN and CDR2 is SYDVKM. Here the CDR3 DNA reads TGTGCCAGCACGAGCAGGGGGAATGGAAACACCATATATTTT. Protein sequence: CASTSRGNGNTIYF. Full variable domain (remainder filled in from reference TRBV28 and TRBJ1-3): DVKVTQSSRYLVKRTGEKVFLECVQDMDHENMFWYRQDPGLGLRLIYFSYDVKMKEKGDIPEGYSVSREKKERFSLILESASTNQTSMYLCASTSRGNGNTIYFGEGSWLTVV.

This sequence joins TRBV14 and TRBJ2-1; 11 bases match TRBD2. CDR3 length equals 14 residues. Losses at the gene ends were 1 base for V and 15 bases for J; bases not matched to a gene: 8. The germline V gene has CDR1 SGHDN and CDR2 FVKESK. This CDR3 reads CASSQVSLAGVTFF. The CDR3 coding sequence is TGTGCCAGCAGCCAAGTTTCACTAGCGGGAGTTACGTTCTTC. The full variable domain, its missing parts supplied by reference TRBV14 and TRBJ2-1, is EAGVTQFPSHSVIEKGQTVTLRCDPISGHDNLYWYRRVMGKEIKFLLHFVKESKQDESGMPNNRFLAERTGGTYSTLKVQPAELEDSGVYFCASSQVSLAGVTFFGPGTRLTVL.

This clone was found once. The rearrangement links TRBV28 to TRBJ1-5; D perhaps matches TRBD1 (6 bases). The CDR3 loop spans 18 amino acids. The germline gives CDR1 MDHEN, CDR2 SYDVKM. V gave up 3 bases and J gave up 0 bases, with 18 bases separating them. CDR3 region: CASSFNPDRPYSNQPQHF. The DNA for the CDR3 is TGTGCCAGCAGTTTTAACCCAGACAGGCCCTATAGCAATCAGCCCCAGCATTTT.

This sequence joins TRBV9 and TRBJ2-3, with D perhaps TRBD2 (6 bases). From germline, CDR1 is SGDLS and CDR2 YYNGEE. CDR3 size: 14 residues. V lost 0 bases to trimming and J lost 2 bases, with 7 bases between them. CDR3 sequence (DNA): TGTGCCAGCAGCGTAGGGACTACCACAGATACGCAGTATTTT. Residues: CASSVGTTTDTQYF.

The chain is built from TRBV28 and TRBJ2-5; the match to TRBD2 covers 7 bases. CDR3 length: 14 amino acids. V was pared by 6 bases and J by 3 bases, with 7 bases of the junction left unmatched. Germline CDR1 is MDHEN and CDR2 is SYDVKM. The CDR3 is CASRPRGDEETQYF. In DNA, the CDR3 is TGTGCCAGCAGACCCCGGGGGGACGAAGAGACCCAGTACTTC.

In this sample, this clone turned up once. CDR3 residues: CASSSIAGAYEQYF. As DNA, the CDR3 is TGTGCCAGCAGCTCAATAGCGGGGGCCTACGAGCAGTACTTC. This rearrangement joins TRBV11-2 to TRBJ2-7; 9 nucleotides match TRBD2. The junction had 3 bases not matched to a gene; V was cut back by 4 bases and J by 2 bases. The CDR3 length is 14 residues. Germline lookup yields CDR1 SGHAT and CDR2 FQNNGV. Together with reference TRBV11-2 and TRBJ2-7, the CDR3 gives the full variable domain: EAGVAQSPRYKIIEKRQSVAFWCNPISGHATLYWYQQILGQGPKLLIQFQNNGVVDDSQLPKDRFSAERLKGVDSTLKIQPAKLEDSAVYLCASSSIAGAYEQYFGPGTRLTVT.

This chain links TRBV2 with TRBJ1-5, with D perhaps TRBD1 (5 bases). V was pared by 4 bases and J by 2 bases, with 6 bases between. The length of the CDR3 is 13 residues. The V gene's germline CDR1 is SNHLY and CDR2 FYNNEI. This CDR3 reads CASSGGRNQPQHF. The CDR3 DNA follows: TGTGCCAGCAGTGGGGGACGCAATCAGCCCCAGCATTTT.

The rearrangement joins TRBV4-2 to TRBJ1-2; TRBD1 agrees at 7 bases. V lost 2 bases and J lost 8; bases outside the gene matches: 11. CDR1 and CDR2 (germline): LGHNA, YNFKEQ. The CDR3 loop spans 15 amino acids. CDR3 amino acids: CASSQNSQGDGGYTF. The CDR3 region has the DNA TGTGCCAGCAGCCAAAATAGCCAGGGGGATGGCGGCTACACCTTC.

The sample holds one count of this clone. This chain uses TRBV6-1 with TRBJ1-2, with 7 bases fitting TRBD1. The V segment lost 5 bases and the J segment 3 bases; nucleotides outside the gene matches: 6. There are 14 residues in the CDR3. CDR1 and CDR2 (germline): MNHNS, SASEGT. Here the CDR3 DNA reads TGTGCCAGCAGTCCCAGGGGGGGATACTATGGCTACACCTTC. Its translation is CASSPRGGYYGYTF.

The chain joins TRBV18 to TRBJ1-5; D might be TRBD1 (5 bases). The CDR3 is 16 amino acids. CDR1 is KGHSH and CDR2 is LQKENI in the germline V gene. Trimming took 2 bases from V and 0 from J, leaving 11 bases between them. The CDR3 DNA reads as TGTGCCAGCTCACCAGACCATACAGGTAGCAATCAGCCCCAGCATTTT. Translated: CASSPDHTGSNQPQHF.

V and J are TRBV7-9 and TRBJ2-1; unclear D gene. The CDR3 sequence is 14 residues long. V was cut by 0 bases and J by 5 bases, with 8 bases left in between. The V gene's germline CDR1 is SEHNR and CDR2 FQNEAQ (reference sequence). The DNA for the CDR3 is TGTGCCAGCAGCTTAGCAGGATACAACAATGAGCAGTTCTTC. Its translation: CASSLAGYNNEQFF.

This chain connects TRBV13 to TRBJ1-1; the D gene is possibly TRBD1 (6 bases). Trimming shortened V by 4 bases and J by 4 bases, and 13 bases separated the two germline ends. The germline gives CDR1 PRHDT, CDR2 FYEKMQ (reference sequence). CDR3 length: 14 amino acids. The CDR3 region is CASSSEGGVTEAFF. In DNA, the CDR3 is TGTGCCAGCAGCTCCGAAGGGGGGGTCACTGAAGCTTTCTTT. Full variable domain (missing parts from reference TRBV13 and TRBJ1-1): AAGVIQSPRHLIKEKRETATLKCYPIPRHDTVYWYQQGPGQDPQFLISFYEKMQSDKGSIPDRFSAQQFSDYHSELNMSSLELGDSALYFCASSSEGGVTEAFFGQGTRLTVV.

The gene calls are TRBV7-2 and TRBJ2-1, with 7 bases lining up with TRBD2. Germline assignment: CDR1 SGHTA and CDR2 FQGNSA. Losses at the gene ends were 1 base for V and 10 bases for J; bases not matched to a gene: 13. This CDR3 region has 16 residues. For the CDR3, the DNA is TGTGCCAGCAGCTTAGTGGGGGACTTCCCCGGGGGGGAGCAGTTCTTC. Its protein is CASSLVGDFPGGEQFF.

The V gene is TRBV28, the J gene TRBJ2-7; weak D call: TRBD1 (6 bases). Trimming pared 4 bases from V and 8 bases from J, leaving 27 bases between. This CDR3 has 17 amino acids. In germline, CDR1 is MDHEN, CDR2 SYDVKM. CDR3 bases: TGTGCCAGCAGTTCTACAGGGTGGGGCCCGGGCTACGCGAAGCAGTACTTC. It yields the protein CASSSTGWGPGYAKQYF.

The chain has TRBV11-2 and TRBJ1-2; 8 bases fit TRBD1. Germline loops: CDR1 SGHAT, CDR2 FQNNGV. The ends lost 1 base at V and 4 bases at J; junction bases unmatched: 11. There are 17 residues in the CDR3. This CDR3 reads CASSLAKTGVKSYGYTF. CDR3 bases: TGTGCCAGCAGCTTAGCGAAGACAGGGGTGAAATCCTATGGCTACACCTTC.

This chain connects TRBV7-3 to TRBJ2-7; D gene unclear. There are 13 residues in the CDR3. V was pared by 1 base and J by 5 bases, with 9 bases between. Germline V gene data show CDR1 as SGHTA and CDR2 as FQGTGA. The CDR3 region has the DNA TGTGCCAGCAGCTTAAAGGCCAGCCACGAGCAGTACTTC. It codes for CASSLKASHEQYF.

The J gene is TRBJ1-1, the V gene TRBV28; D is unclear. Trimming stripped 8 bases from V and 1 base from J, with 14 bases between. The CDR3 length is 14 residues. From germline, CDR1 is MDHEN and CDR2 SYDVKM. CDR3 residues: CASHPGRSNTEAFF. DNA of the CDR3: TGTGCCAGCCACCCGGGGAGATCGAACACTGAAGCTTTCTTT.

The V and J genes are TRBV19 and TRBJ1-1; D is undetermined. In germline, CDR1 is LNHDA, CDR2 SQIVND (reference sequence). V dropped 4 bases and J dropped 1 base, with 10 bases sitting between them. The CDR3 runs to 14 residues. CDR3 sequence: CASSSVFPNTEAFF. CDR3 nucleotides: TGTGCCAGTAGTAGCGTTTTCCCGAACACTGAAGCTTTCTTT.